A selection of T cell receptor beta chains follows, all from one sample in a study of blood T cell repertoires in COVID-19. The data were produced by immunoSEQ multiplex PCR, yet TCRdb's version contains in-frame clones alone and is incomplete. The sample consists of over 65,000 clones, about 81% of them appearing once. The sequencing input was peripheral blood. The origin of the receptors is a human donor in a cohort sampled during active COVID-19. Both conserved end residues are part of each CDR3. The D gene is left open where the match is weak. A row's size may be missing; if present it is once, few, many or a size class.

clone_size	d_call	v_call	j_call	cdr3_nt	cdr3_aa
.	.	TRBV21-1	TRBJ2-7	TGTGCCAGCAGCATATGGGAGAGCTCCTACGAGCAGTACTTC	CASSIWESSYEQYF
.	.	TRBV4-1	TRBJ2-7	TGCGCCAGCAGCCAAGTGGGCAGGTCCTACGAGCAGTACTTC	CASSQVGRSYEQYF
.	.	TRBV18	TRBJ1-2	TGTGCCAGCTCTCGGGACACCGCTAACTATGGCTACACCTTC	CASSRDTANYGYTF
few	.	TRBV7-2	TRBJ2-2	TGTGCCAGCAGCTTAGTCGGGGGCACCGGGGAGCTGTTTTTT	CASSLVGGTGELFF
.	.	TRBV14	TRBJ2-5	TGTGCCAGCAGCCAAGGAGGCGGGCTCCCCACGTTGACCCAGTACTTC	CASSQGGGLPTLTQYF
once	.	TRBV4-2	TRBJ2-1	TGTGCCAGCAGCCAAGATTTTAGCGGTGAGCAGTTCTTC	CASSQDFSGEQFF
.	TRBD2	TRBV7-2	TRBJ2-5	TGTGCCAGCAGCCCGGGGGGGGGACTAGAGACCCAGTACTTC	CASSPGGGLETQYF
.	.	TRBV19	TRBJ1-4	TGTGCCAGTAGTATGCGTCAGACTCTAGACAGTGAAAAACTGTTTTTT	CASSMRQTLDSEKLFF
.	TRBD1	TRBV11-3	TRBJ2-2	TGTGCCAGCAGCCCACAGGGGGCGGGGGCCGGGGAGCTGTTTTTT	CASSPQGAGAGELFF
.	TRBD2	TRBV4-3	TRBJ2-1	TGCGCCAGCAGCGAAGCGGGGGGCGAGAGCTCCTACAATGAGCAGTTCTTC	CASSEAGGESSYNEQFF
.	TRBD2	TRBV11-1	TRBJ2-7	TGTGCCAGCAGCCTACTTAGCGGGGGGACCTACGAGCAGTACTTC	CASSLLSGGTYEQYF
.	TRBD2	TRBV11-2	TRBJ2-7	TGTGCCAGCAGCCTGGCCAGCAGCGGGAGCGCCGAGCAGTACTTC	CASSLASSGSAEQYF
.	TRBD1	TRBV18	TRBJ2-2	TGTGCCAGCTCACCCCCGGGACAGGGGACCGGGGAGCTGTTTTTT	CASSPPGQGTGELFF
medium-sized	TRBD2	TRBV28	TRBJ2-7	TGTGCCAGCAGTTTCCCGGGAGGGCTAGGATACGAGCAGTACTTC	CASSFPGGLGYEQYF
.	TRBD1	TRBV27	TRBJ1-2	TGTGCCAGCAGGGCCACAGGGGGCGCCAACTATGGCTACACCTTC	CASRATGGANYGYTF
.	.	TRBV5-1	TRBJ1-1	TGCGCCAGCAGCTTGGATGGCCCATCTGGGGGGGTGTCTTTCTTT	CASSLDGPSGGVSFF
.	.	TRBV7-2	TRBJ2-1	TGTGCCAGCAGCTTAAGTAGATCGGGTGAGCAGTTCTTC	CASSLSRSGEQFF
.	.	TRBV6-5	TRBJ2-1	TGTGCCAGCAGTTACAGCGGGCCCTCCTACAATGAGCAGTTCTTC	CASSYSGPSYNEQFF
few	TRBD1	TRBV5-6	TRBJ2-3	TGTGCCAGCAGCTTCAGTCTACAGGGGACCGGCACAGATACGCAGTATTTT	CASSFSLQGTGTDTQYF
.	.	TRBV19	TRBJ1-1	TGTGCCAGTAGTATAAGGGGTAAGGGGGCTTTCTTT	CASSIRGKGAFF
.	.	TRBV11-2	TRBJ1-1	TGTGCCAGCAGCTTAGGGCGAACAGGTAAAGTCACTGAAGCTTTCTTT	CASSLGRTGKVTEAFF
.	TRBD2	TRBV11-3	TRBJ2-3	TGTGCCAGCAGTTCTAGCGGGAGCGCAGATACGCAGTATTTT	CASSSSGSADTQYF
.	TRBD2	TRBV3-1/TRBV3-2	TRBJ2-1	TGTGCCAGCAGCCAAGAGGCGGGAGGAAGCTCCTACAATGAGCAGTTCTTC	CASSQEAGGSSYNEQFF
.	.	TRBV25-1	TRBJ2-5	TGTGCCAGCAGCCCCGGTTCTAGATGGGTAGAGACCCAGTACTTC	CASSPGSRWVETQYF
.	TRBD1	TRBV10-3	TRBJ2-7	TGTGCCATCAGTGATCTGGGAGACAGGGCCTACGAGCAGTACTTC	CAISDLGDRAYEQYF
.	TRBD1	TRBV7-2	TRBJ1-2	TGTGCCAGCAGCTCCACCGGGACAGGAGCTCGTAGAGCTACCTTC	CASSSTGTGARRATF
few	.	TRBV10-1	TRBJ2-7	TGCGCCAGCAGGGATACAGGGACCAACTCCGAGCAGTACTTC	CASRDTGTNSEQYF
.	TRBD2	TRBV5-1	TRBJ2-7	TGCGCCAGCAGCTTGCTAGCGGGGGCGAGTTACGAGCAGTACTTC	CASSLLAGASYEQYF
.	.	TRBV27	TRBJ2-1	TGTGCCAGCAGTTTAGCCAGCGGGTTCGGCAATGAGCAGTTCTTC	CASSLASGFGNEQFF
.	TRBD2	TRBV28	TRBJ2-1	TGTGCCAGCAGTTTAGGGGCGGGAGGGATCTACAATGAGCAGTTCTTC	CASSLGAGGIYNEQFF
.	.	TRBV28	TRBJ2-1	TGTGCAGTGAGGGCTGTCATGGGCAATGAGCAGTTCTTC	CAVRAVMGNEQFF
.	.	TRBV7-9	TRBJ2-7	TGTGCCAGCAGCTCCCGGGACACCACCTACGAGCAGTACTTC	CASSSRDTTYEQYF
.	TRBD2	TRBV9	TRBJ2-7	TGTGCCAGTGGAGCGGGATCTAGCTCCTACGAGCAGTACTTC	CASGAGSSSYEQYF
.	.	TRBV9	TRBJ2-1	TGTGCCAGCAGCGGTGGGACTTTAAATGAGCAGTTCTTC	CASSGGTLNEQFF
.	TRBD2	TRBV2	TRBJ2-1	TGTGCCAGCCGAGGGTGGCGGGAGGGCCGGGAAGGGGATGAGCAGTTCTTC	CASRGWREGREGDEQFF
once	TRBD2	TRBV28	TRBJ2-7	TGTGCCAGCAGTTCCTCCCTGGGACTAGCGGGGGACTACGAGCAGTACTTC	CASSSSLGLAGDYEQYF
.	.	TRBV30	TRBJ1-5	TGTGCCTGGACGCCCCGATGGCGCAATCAGCCCCAGCATTTT	CAWTPRWRNQPQHF
.	TRBD2	TRBV5-8	TRBJ2-7	TGTGCCAGCAGCGAAGTTCTACCTAGCGGGAGAAACGAGCAGTACTTC	CASSEVLPSGRNEQYF
.	.	TRBV28	TRBJ2-7	TGTGCCAGCAGTTCCCATGTCTCTACCTACGAGCAGTACTTC	CASSSHVSTYEQYF